This T cell receptor (beta chain) stems from a study of control samples from healthy donors and cancer patients. The CDR3 covers 14 residues. Trimming removed 0 bases from V and 4 bases from J, with 10 bases in between. CDR1 is MNHEY and CDR2 is SMNVEV in the germline V gene (reference sequence). Clones were read by immunoSEQ multiplex PCR, and TCRdb kept only the in-frame ones, dropping some. The table shows around 150,000 clones, with over 90% occurring only once. The specimen sequenced was blood. This chain connects TRBV27 to TRBJ2-7, with D perhaps matching TRBD2 (6 bases). This clonotype originated in a woman in her thirties in good health. The CDR3 nucleotides are TGTGCCAGCAGTTTATCGCGCGGGGCGTACGAGCAGTACTTC. Translating gives CASSLSRGAYEQYF.